This TCR beta chain was recovered during a study of blood T cell repertoires in COVID-19. About the research overall: The United States, Italy and Spain supplied acute and convalescent COVID-19 samples. Sample material is recorded as cDNA or gDNA derived from T cells, B-cell-depleted T cells, or PBMCs.

Looked up from germline, CDR1 is SGDLS and CDR2 is YYNGEE. After removal of 0 bases from V and 6 bases from J, the junction contained 11 bases not matched to a gene. The CDR3 length is 17 residues. Per the original data handling: It was from reference gene primer amplification that nucleated cell counts were estimated. Method: immunoSEQ multiplex PCR; TCRdb's copy keeps in-frame clones and lacks some. V, J and clone size are those of that table, while D and trimming were read from the DNA. The sample lists a few hundred thousand clones; about 86% were seen once. The sequence was obtained from a woman between 45 and 65 years old with acute or convalescent COVID-19. Sequencing was carried out using peripheral blood. The chain combines TRBV9 with TRBJ2-3; TRBD2 aligns across 9 bases. The CDR3 loop is CASSVVTRGGEKDTQYF. Here the CDR3 DNA reads TGTGCCAGCAGCGTAGTTACCCGCGGGGGGGAGAAGGATACGCAGTATTTT.